This T cell receptor (beta chain) originates from a study of shared clonotypes between healthy human individuals. Profiled with immunoSEQ multiplex PCR; TCRdb holds only in-frame clones, not every one. The data hold around 2.5 million clones, with roughly 93% observed a single time. Sequencing used naive CD4+ T cells from PBMCs. Sample subset: CD45RA+ positively selected. The TCR sequence derives from a man aged 18-30 years in good health. Some clones in this sample may be carry-over from other donors' samples.

The CDR3 DNA is TGTGCCAGCAGCTTGGAGGGAGGGCCGGATACGCAGTATTTT. Its protein is CASSLEGGPDTQYF. The J gene is TRBJ2-3, the V gene TRBV11-2; TRBD2 aligns across 7 bases. The CDR3 loop spans 14 amino acids. Trimming removed 3 bases from V and 6 bases from J; junction bases left unmatched: 6. The germline CDR1 and CDR2 sequences are SGHAT and FQNNGV.